These 3 T cell receptor beta chains were sequenced from one sample in a study of cytomegalovirus exposure and HLA in healthy donors. The PCR employed 60 Vbeta primers together with 13 Jbeta primers. Generated by immunoSEQ multiplex PCR, the TCRdb table keeps only in-frame clones and is missing some. This table holds some 83,000 clones, about 81% found once. Sample: PBMCs. The receptors were gathered from a man aged 60 to 75 in good health and CMV-seronegative.

This chain joins TRBV29-1 and TRBJ1-1; 9 bases align to TRBD1. The CDR3 extends over 13 amino acids. CDR1 and CDR2 (germline): SQVTM, ANQGSEA. The J segment lost 3 bases and the V segment lost 6 bases, leaving 5 bases of the junction unmatched. The CDR3 loop is CSVMRQGDTEAFF. CDR3 bases: TGCAGCGTCATGCGACAGGGGGACACTGAAGCTTTCTTT.

V gene TRBV18 combines with J gene TRBJ1-2, with unresolved D. CDR1 KGHSH and CDR2 LQKENI come from the germline V gene. This CDR3 comprises 15 residues. The V and J ends lost 3 bases and 4 bases respectively, with 15 bases between them. The CDR3 nucleotides read TGTGCCAGCTCACCCGCGGTCTCGTCGGGCTATGGCTACACCTTC. Translated: CASSPAVSSGYGYTF.

The V gene is TRBV9, the J gene TRBJ2-7; no clear D gene. The germline gives CDR1 SGDLS, CDR2 YYNGEE. The CDR3 spans 12 residues. The ends were cut back, 4 bases at V and 4 bases at J, with 9 bases in the middle. Here the CDR3 DNA reads TGTGCCAGCAGCTCCTCAGAATACGAGCAGTACTTC. It codes for CASSSSEYEQYF.